This TCR beta chain was sequenced for a study of tumor and adjacent non-tumor tissue in lung cancer. At the level of the study: The patients, 10 men and about five women, were about 30 to 76 with stage I to III disease. Each sample yielded around 4 million productive TCRbeta reads on average.

With respect to this clonotype: An end of the junction does not agree with germline; a read error may underlie this.

The template was RNA from unsorted bulk tissue. Donors were chemotherapy-naive, newly diagnosed lung cancer surgical patients in China, August–November 2014. The CDR3 totals 17 residues. Germline-derived CDR1 and CDR2 are SQVTM and ANQGSEA. A modified ARM-PCR protocol with three rounds of nested PCR amplified TCRbeta. TCRdb independently ran MiXCR on the multiplex PCR reads; one entry per CDR3 protein. There are about 140,000 distinct CDR3 sequences in the sample; around 66% occur only once, and 15% to 20% lies in the top ten. V is TRBV29-1 and J is TRBJ2-1, with 10 bases lining up with TRBD1. This TCR was recovered from a man aged 55-75 years with small cell lung cancer. Source material: lung tumor tissue. As DNA, the CDR3 is TGCAGCGTTGTCGGGAAGGGACAGGGGCGCACCTACAATGAGCACTTCTTC. Translated: CSVVGKGQGRTYNEHFF.